Listed here are 11 T cell receptor beta chains from one sample, sequenced in a study of cytomegalovirus exposure and HLA in healthy donors (dated by TCRdb to 2016 to 2017). Receptor libraries were prepared by the immunoSEQ multiplex PCR assay. A mixture of 60 forward primers for TCR Vbeta segments and 13 reverse primers for TCR Jbeta segments was used in the multiplex PCR. Drawn from immuneACCESS, this table holds only the in-frame rearrangements with V and J called that TCRdb kept. Clones are partly lost; checked studies trace under half to an unresolved V gene and leave the rest unexplained. This sample is represented by over 200,000 clones; 70% to 80% of them were singletons. Clones ranked in the top ten supply 1.8% of the sample. The sequencing input was PBMCs. These receptors were collected from a woman in her 30s in good health and CMV-seronegative.

The chain carries TRBV6-5 and TRBJ1-2; 7 bases map to TRBD1. Germline lookup yields CDR1 MNHEY and CDR2 SVGAGI. The CDR3 loop spans 15 amino acids. V shed 0 bases and J 2 bases; nucleotides not matched to a gene: 3. This CDR3 reads CASSYSGQENYGYTF. CDR3 coding DNA: TGTGCCAGCAGTTACTCCGGACAGGAGAACTATGGCTACACCTTC.

The rearrangement links TRBV5-6 to TRBJ1-1; tentatively, D is TRBD1 (5 bases). Germline CDR1 and CDR2: SGHDT and YYEEEE. The CDR3 totals 15 residues. Trimming stripped 0 bases from V and 3 bases from J, with 12 bases between. The CDR3 nucleotides read TGTGCCAGCAGCTTGGCCGGGGGGAGTGACACTGAAGCTTTCTTT. Protein: CASSLAGGSDTEAFF.

V and J are TRBV4-1 and TRBJ1-3, with TRBD1 matching over 7 bases. The CDR3 covers 14 residues. Germline V gene sequence: CDR1 MGHRA, CDR2 YSYEKL. V trimming: 4 bases; J trimming: 4 bases; junction bases outside the gene matches: 4. CDR3 bases: TGCGCCAGCAGCCCCCGACAGGGCGGAAACACCATATATTTT. Its translation is CASSPRQGGNTIYF.

This rearrangement joins TRBV23-1 to TRBJ1-4, with D perhaps matching TRBD1 (5 bases). TRBV23-1 is annotated as an ORF whose role is uncertain. CDR3 length: 15 residues. The V gene lost 2 bases and the J gene lost 8 bases, with 15 bases spanning the gap. CDR3 nucleotide sequence: TGCGCCAGCAGTCAAAAATCTAGGGGTAAGGAAAAACTGTTTTTT. As protein: CASSQKSRGKEKLFF.

The rearrangement joins TRBV19 to TRBJ1-5; TRBD1 matches at 7 bases. CDR1 and CDR2 from the germline V gene are LNHDA and SQIVND (reference sequence). This CDR3 has 15 residues. The V gene end was trimmed by 6 bases and the J gene end by 4 bases; junction bases not matched to a gene: 9. The CDR3 bases are TGTGCCAGTAGGATAAAGACAGGGAGAAATCAGCCCCAGCATTTT. This codes for CASRIKTGRNQPQHF.

In DNA, the CDR3 is TGTGCCAGCAGTGAAGGTATACAGGGCGGAGAGACCCAGTACTTC. This translates into CASSEGIQGGETQYF. The chain carries TRBV2 and TRBJ2-5; D is perhaps TRBD1 (6 bases). The germline V gene encodes CDR1 SNHLY and CDR2 FYNNEI. The CDR3 covers 15 residues. V lost 1 base and J lost 4, with 13 bases in between.

This chain links TRBV19 with TRBJ2-3; perhaps TRBD2 as D (6 bases). The CDR3 loop spans 15 amino acids. From germline, CDR1 is LNHDA and CDR2 SQIVND (reference sequence). With 4 bases removed from V and 2 bases from J, the gap between germline ends came to 13 bases. CDR3 sequence (DNA): TGTGCCAGTAGTACCCCGGGACTCCTCACAGATACGCAGTATTTT. As protein: CASSTPGLLTDTQYF. Full variable domain (rest looked up from reference TRBV19 and TRBJ2-3): DGGITQSPKYLFRKEGQNVTLSCEQNLNHDAMYWYRQDPGQGLRLIYYSQIVNDFQKGDIAEGYSVSREKKESFPLTVTSAQKNPTAFYLCASSTPGLLTDTQYFGPGTRLTVL.

There are a few counts of this clone. The chain carries TRBV6-6 and TRBJ2-2, with 10 positions matching TRBD2. The J segment lost 7 bases and the V segment lost 7 bases, leaving 9 bases of the junction unmatched. Germline lookup yields CDR1 MNHNY and CDR2 SVGAGI (reference sequence). The CDR3 contains 15 residues. The CDR3 loop reads CASIPGLAYRGELFF. The DNA for the CDR3 is TGTGCCAGCATTCCGGGACTAGCGTACCGCGGGGAGCTGTTTTTT.

This clone has just one count. V gene TRBV18 combines with J gene TRBJ2-7; 10 bases fit TRBD1. Looked up from germline, CDR1 is KGHSH and CDR2 is LQKENI. The V gene end was trimmed by 3 bases and the J gene end by 5 bases; junction bases not matched to a gene: 4. CDR3 length: 14 amino acids. CDR3 nucleotides: TGTGCCAGCTCACCGGGGACAGGGGACGACGAGCAGTACTTC. Protein product: CASSPGTGDDEQYF.

This sequence joins TRBV18 and TRBJ1-1; TRBD1 matches 9 bases. Germline CDR1 KGHSH, CDR2 LQKENI. The ends lost 2 bases at V and 0 bases at J; junction bases unmatched: 7. This CDR3 contains 17 residues. The CDR3, as DNA: TGTGCCAGCTCACCAGGGACAGGGTTAGCCCTGAACACTGAAGCTTTCTTT. It yields the protein CASSPGTGLALNTEAFF.

The V call is TRBV6-1, the J call TRBJ1-3; no reliable D call. This CDR3 has 14 residues. Trimming took off 6 bases at V and 4 bases at J, with 13 bases between the two ends. Germline CDR1 is MNHNS and CDR2 is SASEGT. CDR3 bases: TGTGCCAGCAGAGAGTTTACCTACGGAAACACCATATATTTT. It encodes CASREFTYGNTIYF.